These T cell receptor beta chains were read from a single sample in a study of T-cell reconstitution after alpha-beta-depleted transplantation in children. One entry per CDR3 protein results from TCRdb running MiXCR on the PCR reads. The sample consists of nearly 200,000 distinct CDR3 sequences, 6.3% of them appearing once. The source was PBMCs, collected before TCRalphabeta/CD19-depleted stem cell transplant. Receptors were obtained from a girl less than two years old with combined immunodeficiency, due to receive a stem cell transplant. CDR3s include the opening cysteine and the closing phenylalanine or tryptophan. The D gene is left open where the match is weak. The size entry is marked missing in some rows and otherwise reads once, few, many or a size class.

d_call	j_call	v_call	clone_size	cdr3_nt	cdr3_aa
NA	TRBJ2-3	TRBV4-2	many	TGTGCCAGCAGCCAGCAGACTCCAGATACGCAGTATTTT	CASSQQTPDTQYF
TRBD1	TRBJ1-2	TRBV20-1	NA	TGCAGTGCTAGAGACCCCAGACAGGGTAAAGACTATGGCTACACCTTC	CSARDPRQGKDYGYTF
TRBD2	TRBJ2-1	TRBV28	many	TGTGCCAGCAGTTCCGGGACTAGCGGGGGGACTACCTACAATGAGCAGTTCTTC	CASSSGTSGGTTYNEQFF
TRBD2	TRBJ2-7	TRBV25-1	many	TGTGCCAGCAGTGAAGGGGGGGGAACCTACGAGCAGTACTTC	CASSEGGGTYEQYF
NA	TRBJ2-2	TRBV7-8	many	TGTGCCCCGACTCTGGCCGGGGAGCTGTTTTTT	CAPTLAGELFF
NA	TRBJ1-4	TRBV11-1	NA	TGTGCCAGCAGCTTATCCGGTGCAGGGCCGGCAACTAATGAAAAACTGTTTTTT	CASSLSGAGPATNEKLFF
TRBD1	TRBJ1-1	TRBV29-1	many	TGCAGCGTGGAGGGACAGGGATACACTGAAGCTTTCTTT	CSVEGQGYTEAFF
TRBD2	TRBJ2-3	TRBV7-8	many	TGTGCCAGCAACCCGGGACTAGAATATAGAGATACGCAGTATTTT	CASNPGLEYRDTQYF
NA	TRBJ2-7	TRBV29-1	many	TGCAGCGGACGGGACGGAAACTCCTACGAGCAGTACTTC	CSGRDGNSYEQYF
NA	TRBJ2-7	TRBV15	many	TGTGCCACCAGCAGAGATTTTTCAGGTTTCTACGAGCAGTACTTC	CATSRDFSGFYEQYF
NA	TRBJ1-1	TRBV6-2/TRBV6-3	many	TGTGCCAGCAGTTACTCTCAAGGGGGTCCCAACACTGAAGCTTTCTTT	CASSYSQGGPNTEAFF
TRBD1	TRBJ2-7	TRBV20-1	few	TGCAGTGCTATGGACGAGGACAGGGGCTACGAGCAGTACTTC	CSAMDEDRGYEQYF
NA	TRBJ1-5	TRBV5-6	many	TGTGCCAGCAGCTTGGGCGCAGGGAATCAGCCCCAGCATTTT	CASSLGAGNQPQHF
TRBD1	TRBJ2-7	TRBV6-5	many	TGTGCCAGCAGTTACTCGTACAGGGGGAACGAGCAGTACTTC	CASSYSYRGNEQYF
TRBD1	TRBJ2-7	TRBV25-1	many	TGTGCCAGCAGTGACCCGACAGGGTCCCCTTTCGAGCAGTACTTC	CASSDPTGSPFEQYF
TRBD1	TRBJ1-2	TRBV6-6	many	TGTGCCAGCAAAAGGGGGCGCACCTATGGCTACACCTTC	CASKRGRTYGYTF
TRBD2	TRBJ2-7	TRBV20-1	few	TGCAGTGCAGAACCGGGACTAGCGGGGGGCTCGACTAGCTACGAGCAGTACTTC	CSAEPGLAGGSTSYEQYF
NA	TRBJ2-7	TRBV2	many	TGTGCCAGCAAAAGAACCTTCCTAGCGTCCTACGAGCAGTACTTC	CASKRTFLASYEQYF
NA	TRBJ2-5	TRBV2	many	TGTGCCAGCACCCAGGCCCCCCAAGAGACCCAGTACTTC	CASTQAPQETQYF
TRBD1	TRBJ2-1	TRBV6-5	many	TGTGCCAGCAGCCAGGTCGGGGACAGTGATGAGCAGTTCTTC	CASSQVGDSDEQFF
NA	TRBJ1-3	TRBV29-1	many	TGCAGCGTTGTGGTCCACTCTGGAAACACCATATATTTT	CSVVVHSGNTIYF
NA	TRBJ1-3	TRBV9	NA	TGTGCCAGCAGCGTAGATGGTCCACGTGCGAACACCATATATTTT	CASSVDGPRANTIYF
TRBD2	TRBJ2-1	TRBV29-1	many	TGCAGCGTTGTTTCGGGGGGCTCCTACAATGAGCAGTTCTTC	CSVVSGGSYNEQFF
NA	TRBJ2-7	TRBV19	NA	TGTGCCAGTAGTCCTTCGACAGCTACCTACGAGCAGTACTTC	CASSPSTATYEQYF
TRBD2	TRBJ2-1	TRBV5-6	few	TGTGCCAGCAGCCCCCGGCTAGCGGGAGGGCGGGATGAGCAGTTCTTC	CASSPRLAGGRDEQFF
TRBD2	TRBJ2-3	TRBV12-5	many	TGTGCTAGTTTAGCGGGGGGGTACACAGATACGCAGTATTTT	CASLAGGYTDTQYF
NA	TRBJ2-1	TRBV12-3/TRBV12-4	many	TGTGCCAGCAGTTTAGGGGGTAGGTTAGAGCAGTTCTTC	CASSLGGRLEQFF
NA	TRBJ2-1	TRBV7-2	many	TGTGCCAGCAGCTTAGTATCGGGGCAGGGGTTGAGGAATGAGCAGTTCTTC	CASSLVSGQGLRNEQFF
TRBD2	TRBJ2-1	TRBV15	many	TGTGCCACCAGCAGAGCGGGACTAGCATATGAGCAGTTCTTC	CATSRAGLAYEQFF
NA	TRBJ1-1	TRBV20-1	many	TGCAGTGCTAGAGTCTTCATGAACACTGAAGCTTTCTTT	CSARVFMNTEAFF
TRBD1	TRBJ2-2	TRBV12-3/TRBV12-4	many	TGTGCCACCTCATTTAACCTCGGGACAGGGGTCGGGGAGCTGTTTTTT	CATSFNLGTGVGELFF
TRBD1	TRBJ2-7	TRBV24-1	many	TGTGCCACCAGTGGAACAGGGGGGTACGAGCAGTACTTC	CATSGTGGYEQYF
NA	TRBJ2-1	TRBV5-4	many	TGTGCCAGCAGCTTGCTGCCCTACAATGAGCAGTTCTTC	CASSLLPYNEQFF
TRBD2	TRBJ2-5	TRBV28	many	TGTGCCAGCAGTTTCCCCACTAGCGGGAGACGTGGAGAGACCCAGTACTTC	CASSFPTSGRRGETQYF
TRBD2	TRBJ2-7	TRBV12-3/TRBV12-4	many	TGTGCCAGCAGTCCGGGACTAGCGGGCGAGCAGTACTTC	CASSPGLAGEQYF
NA	TRBJ2-7	TRBV12-3/TRBV12-4	many	TGTGCCAGCAGTTTGGGGGTTTCCGGGACGGAGCAGTACTTC	CASSLGVSGTEQYF
NA	TRBJ2-2	TRBV6-5	many	TGTGCCAGCAGTTATTGGCGGAAGAACACCGGGGAGCTGTTTTTT	CASSYWRKNTGELFF
TRBD1	TRBJ1-4	TRBV28	few	TGTGCCAGCAGTTTACGACGGGCGGGACAGGGGACAACTAATGAAAAACTGTTTTTT	CASSLRRAGQGTTNEKLFF
NA	TRBJ2-3	TRBV11-2	many	TGTGCCAGCAGCCATAACCCGGACTTCGATACGCAGTATTTT	CASSHNPDFDTQYF
TRBD1	TRBJ2-1	TRBV7-2	many	TGTGCCAGCAGCTTAGGTAAAATCGGGACAGGGCTGGATGAGCAGTTCTTC	CASSLGKIGTGLDEQFF
TRBD2	TRBJ2-3	TRBV28	many	TGTGCCAGCAGTCCCCCTAGCGGGGAACAGTATTTT	CASSPPSGEQYF
NA	TRBJ2-5	TRBV5-6	many	TGTGCCAGCAGGCCTTCCCCCTGGGACTTCCAAGAGACCCAGTACTTC	CASRPSPWDFQETQYF
NA	TRBJ2-7	TRBV5-1	NA	TGCGCCAGCAGCTTGAACCCGTGGGGGGATGGGGCCTACGAGCAGTACTTC	CASSLNPWGDGAYEQYF
TRBD1	TRBJ2-3	TRBV28	few	TGTGCCACAGAGGGGGCAACCCTCACAGATACGCAGTATTTT	CATEGATLTDTQYF
NA	TRBJ2-5	TRBV27	many	TGTGCCAGCAGTTTTGAAACGGGGCGCGTTGAGACCCAGTACTTC	CASSFETGRVETQYF
TRBD2	TRBJ2-3	TRBV4-2	many	TGTGCCAGCAGCCAAGGGCTAGCGGGGAGCACAGATACGCAGTATTTT	CASSQGLAGSTDTQYF
TRBD1	TRBJ1-1	TRBV5-1	many	TGCGCCAGCAGAAGCGACAGGGAACCGAACACTGAAGCTTTCTTT	CASRSDREPNTEAFF
NA	TRBJ2-3	TRBV12-3/TRBV12-4	many	TGTGCCAGCAGAGCTGGAGATACGCAGTATTTT	CASRAGDTQYF
NA	TRBJ2-7	TRBV11-2	many	TGTGCCAGCAGCTTGGAACTACCGAACTACGAGCAGTACTTC	CASSLELPNYEQYF
NA	TRBJ1-1	TRBV29-1	many	TGCAGCGTTGAAGAGGTCAGTGAAGCTTTCTTT	CSVEEVSEAFF
NA	TRBJ2-1	TRBV9	many	TGTGCCAGCAGCGTAAACGTAGGGGTTGACAATGAGCAGTTCTTC	CASSVNVGVDNEQFF
NA	TRBJ2-7	TRBV20-1	many	TGCAGTGCCAACCTACAGAGAGGGGAGCAGTACTTC	CSANLQRGEQYF
NA	TRBJ2-1	TRBV5-1	many	TGCGCCAGCAGCTTCAGAGGGGGGGATTACAATGAGCAGTTCTTC	CASSFRGGDYNEQFF
TRBD2	TRBJ2-7	TRBV20-1	many	TGCAGTGCTAGAGATCGGGAGGGAACCTACGAGCAGTACTTC	CSARDREGTYEQYF
NA	TRBJ2-3	TRBV5-6	many	TGTGCCAGCAGCTTGAGTAGCACCAGATCAGATACGCAGTATTTT	CASSLSSTRSDTQYF
TRBD2	TRBJ2-7	TRBV7-6	few	TGTGCCAGCAGCCCCCGCGGACTAGCCCACACCATCTACGAGCAGTACTTC	CASSPRGLAHTIYEQYF
TRBD2	TRBJ2-5	TRBV7-8	many	TGTGCCAGCAGCCCCGGGGGGGCGCGAGAGACCCAGTACTTC	CASSPGGARETQYF